This T cell receptor beta chain was sequenced for a study of blood T cell repertoires in COVID-19. Study information: Collection of acute and convalescent COVID-19 samples took place in the United States, Italy and Spain. The analysed material was cDNA or gDNA that came from T cells, B-cell-depleted T cells, or PBMCs.

Authors' methods: Reference gene primers were amplified, and this amplification served to estimate nucleated cell counts. Libraries were prepared by immunoSEQ multiplex PCR; TCRdb keeps only in-frame clonotypes and omits some of them. V and J calls and clone size are given by that table; D and trimming were obtained from the DNA. The profile shows around 170,000 clones, just under 80% of them singletons. This CDR3 has 13 residues. Trimming took off 6 bases at V and 4 bases at J, with 10 bases between the two ends. Germline V lookup: CDR1 MNHEY, CDR2 SVGAGI. The clonotype was recovered from a woman older than 75 with acute or convalescent COVID-19. The sequencing input was peripheral blood. The chain is built from TRBV6-5 and TRBJ1-5; D possibly corresponds to TRBD1 (5 bases). Written as DNA, the CDR3 is TGTGCCAGCAGCGGCTCAGGGAATCAGCCCCAGCATTTT. It encodes CASSGSGNQPQHF.